The 26 T cell receptor beta chains in this list originate from one sample, sequenced in a study of blood T cell repertoires in COVID-19. Clones were sequenced by immunoSEQ multiplex PCR, and TCRdb holds only the in-frame ones, with some missing. Found here are some 200,000 clones, 80% of them singletons; the top ten hold around 7.7%. Source material: peripheral blood. The receptors originated from a woman between 65 and 79 years old with acute or convalescent COVID-19.

The chain links TRBV19 to TRBJ2-3; TRBD2 agrees at 11 bases. This CDR3 has 15 amino acids. CDR1 and CDR2 (germline): LNHDA, SQIVND (reference sequence). The ends lost 5 bases at V and 5 bases at J; junction bases unmatched: 6. The CDR3 region has the DNA TGTGCCAGTAGTGATAGCGGGGGGGCCGTAGATACGCAGTATTTT. Translating it yields CASSDSGGAVDTQYF.

V usage is TRBV7-2 and J usage is TRBJ1-5; D unclear. V was shortened by 5 bases and J by 7 bases, with 12 bases between the two germline ends. The CDR3 loop spans 13 amino acids. Germline-derived CDR1 and CDR2 are SGHTA and FQGNSA. CDR3 bases: TGTGCCAGCAGCATCCCTCCAGGCCAGCCCCAGCATTTT. The encoded protein is CASSIPPGQPQHF.

The chain employs TRBV3-1 (or the pseudogene TRBV3-2) and TRBJ2-1, with D tentatively TRBD2 (6 bases). V dropped 6 bases and J dropped 10 bases, with 16 bases sitting between them. This CDR3 has 13 amino acids. The germline V gene encodes CDR1 LGHDT and CDR2 YNNKEL (reference sequence). The CDR3 spells CASSHGGVAEQFF. Here the CDR3 DNA reads TGTGCCAGCAGTCATGGAGGGGTAGCGGAGCAGTTCTTC.

The gene calls are TRBV18 and TRBJ1-1; TRBD1 matches 9 bases. The CDR3 has 20 residues. From germline, CDR1 is KGHSH and CDR2 LQKENI. Losses at the gene ends were 2 bases for V and 0 bases for J; bases not matched to a gene: 16. The CDR3 bases are TGTGCCAGCTCACCATATGGTCCTCTGCCGGGACAGGGCATGAACACTGAAGCTTTCTTT. Amino acids: CASSPYGPLPGQGMNTEAFF.

The chain's CDR3 is CASSHGGTWSNEKLFF. The CDR3 nucleotides are TGTGCCAGCAGCCATGGGGGGACCTGGTCTAATGAAAAACTGTTTTTT. The chain has TRBV5-6 and TRBJ1-4, with D maybe TRBD1 (5 bases). Germline assignment: CDR1 SGHDT and CDR2 YYEEEE. The CDR3 consists of 16 residues. Between the trimmed V and J ends, which lost 4 bases and 3 bases, there was a span of 16 bases.

The gene calls are TRBV24-1 and TRBJ2-1; TRBD2 matches 8 bases. The V segment lost 2 bases and the J segment 8 bases; nucleotides outside the gene matches: 10. The germline CDR1 and CDR2 sequences are KGHDR and SFDVKD. This CDR3 is 16 amino acids long. CDR3 sequence: CATSDSSAGVVYEQFF. The CDR3 DNA sequence: TGTGCCACCAGTGATTCCTCAGCGGGGGTAGTCTATGAGCAGTTCTTC.

The J gene is TRBJ1-6, the V gene TRBV10-1; maybe TRBD1 (5 bases). V lost 0 bases and J lost 7, with 10 bases in between. The CDR3 contains 15 residues. Germline V gene sequence: CDR1 WNHNN, CDR2 SYGVQD (reference sequence). The CDR3 DNA reads TGCGCCAGCAGTGAGTCGAGGAGACAGAATTCACCCCTCCACTTT. Translation: CASSESRRQNSPLHF.

The rearrangement links TRBV5-1 to TRBJ2-3, with 9 bases aligning to TRBD1. Germline-derived CDR1 and CDR2 are SGHRS and YFSETQ. The CDR3 contains 15 residues. Losses at the gene ends were 4 bases for V and 1 base for J; bases not matched to a gene: 4. The chain's CDR3 is CASSQGQGGTDTQYF. The CDR3 bases are TGCGCCAGCAGCCAGGGACAGGGAGGCACAGATACGCAGTATTTT.

The rearrangement uses TRBV10-3 and TRBJ2-7; D possibly corresponds to TRBD1 (6 bases). The V end was cut by 11 bases, the J end by 1 base, with 9 bases between. The germline CDR1 and CDR2 sequences are ENHRY and SYGVKD. The CDR3 extends over 11 amino acids. CDR3 loop: CASQGSYEQYF. CDR3 DNA: TGTGCCTCACAGGGATCCTACGAGCAGTACTTC.

The chain recombines TRBV10-1 with TRBJ2-3, with TRBD1 as a possible D gene (5 bases). Trimming took 2 bases from V and 7 from J, leaving 10 bases between them. Germline V lookup: CDR1 WNHNN, CDR2 SYGVQD (reference sequence). This CDR3 region has 13 residues. CDR3 amino acids: CASSEPQGYTQYF. In DNA form, the CDR3 reads TGCGCCAGCAGTGAGCCCCAGGGTTATACGCAGTATTTT.

The chain recombines TRBV10-3 with TRBJ2-7; 7 nucleotides match TRBD1. CDR3 length: 14 residues. The V and J ends lost 3 bases and 4 bases, in that order; junction bases with no gene match: 6. Germline V gene data show CDR1 as ENHRY and CDR2 as SYGVKD. CDR3 sequence: CAISEGGRFYEQYF. The CDR3 DNA reads as TGTGCCATCAGTGAAGGGGGCCGGTTTTACGAGCAGTACTTC.

This clone appeared a single time. This sequence joins TRBV7-8 and TRBJ2-5; 13 bases agree with TRBD2. V trimming: 1 base; J trimming: 5 bases; junction bases outside the gene matches: 1. The CDR3 has 15 residues. Germline CDR1 and CDR2: SGHVS and FQNEAQ. The CDR3 loop is CASSLVLAGGETQYF. The CDR3, as DNA: TGTGCCAGCAGCTTAGTACTAGCGGGGGGGGAGACCCAGTACTTC.

This clone turned up a few times. The chain couples TRBV3-1 (or the pseudogene TRBV3-2) to TRBJ2-3; the match to TRBD1 covers 8 bases. Germline V CDR1 and CDR2: LGHDT, YNNKEL (reference sequence). The CDR3 has 15 residues. J was trimmed by 2 bases and V by 4 bases; bases with no gene match: 5. CDR3 bases: TGTGCCAGCAGCCGACCAGGGGGCCCCACAGATACGCAGTATTTT. This gives the protein CASSRPGGPTDTQYF.

The chain couples TRBV4-2 to TRBJ2-1; the match to TRBD2 covers 10 bases. CDR1 is LGHNA and CDR2 is YNFKEQ in the germline V gene. CDR3 size: 15 residues. J was trimmed by 7 bases and V by 0 bases; bases with no gene match: 3. The CDR3 DNA follows: TGTGCCAGCAGCCAAGATACTAGCGGGGATAATGAGCAGTTCTTC. This encodes CASSQDTSGDNEQFF.

The chain couples TRBV5-1 to TRBJ2-3; D is possibly TRBD2 (6 bases). Per germline, CDR1 SGHRS and CDR2 YFSETQ. CDR3 length: 15 amino acids. The V gene lost 7 bases and the J gene lost 7 bases, with 22 bases spanning the gap. This chain's CDR3 is CASARGVVLGNTQYF. DNA of the CDR3: TGCGCCAGCGCCCGCGGGGTGGTCTTGGGCAATACGCAGTATTTT.

The rearrangement joins TRBV5-5 to TRBJ2-4; 7 nucleotides match TRBD2. With V trimmed by 0 bases and J by 10 bases, 4 bases remained unmatched. There are 13 residues in the CDR3. Germline V CDR1 and CDR2: SGHKS, YYEKEE (reference sequence). The CDR3 protein is CASSLVRGSIQYF. DNA for the CDR3: TGTGCCAGCAGCTTGGTGCGGGGGAGTATTCAGTACTTC.

This clone was counted a single time. The chain has TRBV24-1 and TRBJ2-3, with 9 bases fitting TRBD1. From germline, CDR1 is KGHDR and CDR2 SFDVKD. The CDR3 is 16 residues long. V was pared by 3 bases and J by 3 bases, with 6 bases of the junction left unmatched. CDR3 sequence (DNA): TGTGCCACCAGTGATACAGGGGGCAGTGGGACAGATACGCAGTATTTT. Translating gives CATSDTGGSGTDTQYF.

V gene TRBV25-1 combines with J gene TRBJ1-2; D might be TRBD1 (6 bases). V was pared by 4 bases and J by 8 bases, with 20 bases between. Looked up from germline, CDR1 is MGHDK and CDR2 is SYGVNS. CDR3 length equals 15 residues. The CDR3 bases are TGTGCCAGCAGTGCCCACCTCGGGACACCGCAGGGCTACACCTTC. Translated, it gives CASSAHLGTPQGYTF.

The chain employs TRBV19 and TRBJ1-6; the match to TRBD1 covers 7 bases. CDR1 and CDR2 from the germline V gene are LNHDA and SQIVND (reference sequence). CDR3 length: 15 residues. V shed 3 bases and J 10 bases; nucleotides not matched to a gene: 9. The CDR3 DNA sequence: TGTGCCAGTAGTATCGGAGGCAGGGGGAAATCACCCCTCCACTTT. Translating gives CASSIGGRGKSPLHF.

The chain uses TRBV30 and TRBJ1-5; D is undetermined. Between the trimmed V and J ends, which lost 0 bases and 2 bases, there was a span of 8 bases. The length of the CDR3 is 14 residues. Germline V gives CDR1 GTSNPN, CDR2 SVGIG (reference sequence). CDR3 protein: CAWSVIHGNQPQHF. The CDR3 DNA sequence: TGTGCCTGGAGTGTAATTCATGGCAATCAGCCCCAGCATTTT.

The chain joins TRBV9 to TRBJ1-6; 9 nucleotides agree with TRBD1. The ends lost 0 bases at V and 5 bases at J; junction bases unmatched: 3. The CDR3 consists of 16 residues. Germline loops: CDR1 SGDLS, CDR2 YYNGEE. CDR3 region: CASSVDHRGHNSPLHF. CDR3 bases: TGTGCCAGCAGCGTAGACCACAGGGGGCATAATTCACCCCTCCACTTT.

This chain uses TRBV25-1 with TRBJ2-3; 11 nucleotides match TRBD2. Germline trimming cut 6 bases from V and 4 bases from J; bases unmatched to any gene: 9. The CDR3 spans 16 residues. Germline lookup yields CDR1 MGHDK and CDR2 SYGVNS. This CDR3 is CASSHPSGGQADTQYF. The CDR3 DNA follows: TGTGCCAGCAGCCATCCTAGCGGGGGGCAGGCAGATACGCAGTATTTT.

The chain recombines TRBV10-2 with TRBJ2-5; D is unclear. Germline V gene lookup returns CDR1 WSHSY and CDR2 SAAADI. Trimming took 4 bases from V and 1 from J, leaving 13 bases between them. The CDR3 totals 15 residues. The DNA for the CDR3 is TGCGCCAGCAGTGTAACCCAGAACCCCCAAGAGACCCAGTACTTC. Translation gives CASSVTQNPQETQYF.

The chain uses TRBV7-9 and TRBJ2-3, with D possibly TRBD1 on 5 matching bases. With 3 bases removed from V and 11 bases from J, the gap between germline ends came to 12 bases. There are 12 residues in the CDR3. Germline values: CDR1 SEHNR, CDR2 FQNEAQ (reference sequence). The CDR3 sequence: CASSFSGWGQYF. Written as DNA, the CDR3 is TGTGCCAGCAGCTTCTCAGGGTGGGGGCAGTATTTT.

This clone was seen at least ten times. The chain couples TRBV12-3 or TRBV12-4 to TRBJ1-2, with 9 nucleotides matching TRBD1. This CDR3 spans 13 amino acids. With V trimmed by 6 bases and J by 8 bases, 7 bases remained unmatched. The CDR3 region has the DNA TGTGCCAGCAGACAACAGGGGGCAGGGGGCTACACCTTC. It specifies CASRQQGAGGYTF.

The chain joins TRBV18 to TRBJ1-1; the D gene is possibly TRBD1 (5 bases). The length of the CDR3 is 14 residues. The germline gives CDR1 KGHSH, CDR2 LQKENI. Between the trimmed V and J ends, which lost 6 bases and 4 bases, there was a span of 15 bases. The CDR3 DNA reads as TGTGCCAGCTCTCAGGGCCAGGCCGGCACTGAAGCTTTCTTT. Its translation: CASSQGQAGTEAFF.